This entry concerns a single T cell receptor (beta chain). Its antigen remains unidentified. The junction had 7 bases not matched to a gene; V was cut back by 9 bases and J by 0 bases. The V gene's germline CDR1 is SNHLY and CDR2 FYNNEI. The CDR3 spans 14 residues. The data belong to a study of graft-versus-host responses after intestinal transplantation. This table comes from immunoSEQ multiplex PCR, and its TCRdb copy is limited to in-frame clones, with some not included. The sample holds roughly 120,000 clones, over 80% seen once. This clonotype was sampled from a human donor who received an intestinal transplant. The sequences come from unstimulated CD4+ T cells sorted from spleen or lymph node cells, collected before intestinal transplant. This sequence joins TRBV2 and TRBJ2-7; TRBD1 matches 8 bases. CDR3 sequence (DNA): TGTGCCAGTACGGGACAGGCCTACTCCTACGAGCAGTACTTC. This gives the protein CASTGQAYSYEQYF.